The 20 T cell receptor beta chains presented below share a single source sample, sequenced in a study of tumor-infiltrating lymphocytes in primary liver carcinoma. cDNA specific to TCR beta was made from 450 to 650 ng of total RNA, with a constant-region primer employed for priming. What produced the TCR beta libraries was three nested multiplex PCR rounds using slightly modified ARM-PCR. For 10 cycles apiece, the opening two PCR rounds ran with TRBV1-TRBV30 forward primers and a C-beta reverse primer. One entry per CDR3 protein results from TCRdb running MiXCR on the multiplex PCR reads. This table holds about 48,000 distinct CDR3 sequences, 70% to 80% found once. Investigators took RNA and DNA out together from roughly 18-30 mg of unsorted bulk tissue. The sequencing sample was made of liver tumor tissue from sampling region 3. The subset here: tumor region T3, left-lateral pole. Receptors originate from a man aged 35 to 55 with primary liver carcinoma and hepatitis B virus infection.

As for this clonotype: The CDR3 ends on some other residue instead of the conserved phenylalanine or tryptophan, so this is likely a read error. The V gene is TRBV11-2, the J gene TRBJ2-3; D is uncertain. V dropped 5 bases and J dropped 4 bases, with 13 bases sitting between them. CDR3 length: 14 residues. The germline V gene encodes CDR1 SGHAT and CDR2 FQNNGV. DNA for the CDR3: TGTGCCAGCAGCCCGGACCCCCCGTCAGATACGCAGTATTTA. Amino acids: CASSPDPPSDTQYL.

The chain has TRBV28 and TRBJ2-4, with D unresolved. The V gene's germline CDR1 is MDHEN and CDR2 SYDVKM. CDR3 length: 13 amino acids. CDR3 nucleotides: TGTGCGACGTTCACAACCAACAAAAACATTCAGTACTTC. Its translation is CATFTTNKNIQYF.

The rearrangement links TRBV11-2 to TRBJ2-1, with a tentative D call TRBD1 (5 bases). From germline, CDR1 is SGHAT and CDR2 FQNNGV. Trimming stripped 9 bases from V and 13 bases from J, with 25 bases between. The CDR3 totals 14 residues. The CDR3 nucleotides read TGTGCCAGTTCCAACCGGCAGGGCCACAATAAACAGTTCTTC. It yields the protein CASSNRQGHNKQFF.

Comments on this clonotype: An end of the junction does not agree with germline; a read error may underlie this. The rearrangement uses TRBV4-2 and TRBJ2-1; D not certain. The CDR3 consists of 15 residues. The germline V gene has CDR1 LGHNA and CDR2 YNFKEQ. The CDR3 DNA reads TGTGCCAGCCGCCAAGATGTTAATACCGTGGATGAGCAGCTCTTC. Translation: CASRQDVNTVDEQLF.

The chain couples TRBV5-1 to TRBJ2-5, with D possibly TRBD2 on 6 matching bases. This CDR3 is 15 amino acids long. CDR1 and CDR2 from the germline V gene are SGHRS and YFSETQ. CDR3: CTSSLLTGEGETQYF. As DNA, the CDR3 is TGCACGAGCAGCTTACTAACGGGAGAAGGAGAGACCCAGTACTTC.

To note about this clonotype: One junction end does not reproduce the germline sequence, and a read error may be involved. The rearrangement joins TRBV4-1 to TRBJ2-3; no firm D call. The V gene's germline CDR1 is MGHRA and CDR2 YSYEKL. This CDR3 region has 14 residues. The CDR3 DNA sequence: TGCGCCAGCAATCCCCTTCCGGTCACAGATACGCATTATTTT. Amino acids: CASNPLPVTDTHYF.

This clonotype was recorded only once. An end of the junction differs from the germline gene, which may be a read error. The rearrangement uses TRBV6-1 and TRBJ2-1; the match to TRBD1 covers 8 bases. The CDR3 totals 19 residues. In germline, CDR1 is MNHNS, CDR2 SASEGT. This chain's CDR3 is CTSSGGGTGRSGSYNEQFF. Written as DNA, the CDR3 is TGTACCAGCAGTGGTGGAGGGACAGGCCGCTCGGGCTCCTACAATGAGCAGTTCTTC.

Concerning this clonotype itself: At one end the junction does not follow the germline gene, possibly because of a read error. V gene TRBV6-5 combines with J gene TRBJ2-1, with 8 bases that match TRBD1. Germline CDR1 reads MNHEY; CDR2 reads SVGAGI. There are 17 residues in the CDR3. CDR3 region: CTSRPGQGALQLNEQFF. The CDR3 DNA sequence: TGTACCAGCAGGCCCGGGCAGGGGGCCCTACAGTTAAATGAGCAGTTCTTC.

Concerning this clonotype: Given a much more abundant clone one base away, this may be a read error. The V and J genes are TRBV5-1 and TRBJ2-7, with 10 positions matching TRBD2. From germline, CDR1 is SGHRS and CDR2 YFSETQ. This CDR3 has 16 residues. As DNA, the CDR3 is TGCGCCCGCAGCCCCGGGACTAGCGTACACGGTGGCGAGCAGTACTTC. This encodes CARSPGTSVHGGEQYF.

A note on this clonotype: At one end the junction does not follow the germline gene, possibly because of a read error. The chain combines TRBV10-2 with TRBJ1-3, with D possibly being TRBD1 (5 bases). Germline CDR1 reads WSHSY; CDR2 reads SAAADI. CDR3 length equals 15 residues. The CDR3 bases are TGCGCCACCCGGACACGGTTAAGGTCTGGAAACACCGTATATTTT. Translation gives CATRTRLRSGNTVYF.

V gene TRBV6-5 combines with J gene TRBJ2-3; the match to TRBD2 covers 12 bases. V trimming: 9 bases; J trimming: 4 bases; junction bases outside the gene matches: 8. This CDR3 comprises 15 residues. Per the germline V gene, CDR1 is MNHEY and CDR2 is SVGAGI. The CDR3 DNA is TGTGCCAGTAGTGCCCTAGCGGGAGGGCCAGATACGCAGTATTTT. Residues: CASSALAGGPDTQYF.

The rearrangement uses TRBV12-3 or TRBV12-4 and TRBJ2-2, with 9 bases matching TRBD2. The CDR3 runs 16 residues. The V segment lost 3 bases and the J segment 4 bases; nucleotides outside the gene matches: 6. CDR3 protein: CASSLLAGVGTGELFF. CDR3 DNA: TGTGCCAGCAGTTTGTTAGCGGGAGTGGGCACCGGGGAGCTGTTTTTT.

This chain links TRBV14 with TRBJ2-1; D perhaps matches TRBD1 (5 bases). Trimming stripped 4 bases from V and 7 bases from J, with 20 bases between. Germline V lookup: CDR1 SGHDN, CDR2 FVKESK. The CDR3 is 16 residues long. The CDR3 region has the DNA TGTGCCAGCAGCCCTTATCTCGGGTTGGGGCTGAATGAGCAGTTCTTC. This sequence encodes CASSPYLGLGLNEQFF.

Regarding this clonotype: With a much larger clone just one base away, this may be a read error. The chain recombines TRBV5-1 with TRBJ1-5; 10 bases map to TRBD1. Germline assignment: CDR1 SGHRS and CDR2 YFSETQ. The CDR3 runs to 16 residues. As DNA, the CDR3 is TGCGTCAGCAGCGCGACGGGGACAGGGGATGGCCAGTCCCAGCATTTT. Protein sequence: CVSSATGTGDGQSQHF.

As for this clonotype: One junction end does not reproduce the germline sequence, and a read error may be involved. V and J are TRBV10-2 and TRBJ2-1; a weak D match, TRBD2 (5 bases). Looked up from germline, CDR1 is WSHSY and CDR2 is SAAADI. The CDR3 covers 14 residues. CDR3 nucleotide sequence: TGCACCAGCGGTGGACTTGAGGAGAGGAATGAGCAGTTCTTC. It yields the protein CTSGGLEERNEQFF.

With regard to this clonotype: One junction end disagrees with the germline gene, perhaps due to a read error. CDR3 sequence reads: CTSSLDRRLGETQYF. DNA for the CDR3: TGTACCAGCAGCTTGGACAGGAGGCTAGGGGAGACCCAGTACTTC. The rearrangement links TRBV5-4 to TRBJ2-5; 7 bases fit TRBD1. The CDR3 has 15 residues. Germline CDR1 is SGHNT and CDR2 is YYREEE (reference sequence). The full variable domain, in which reference TRBV5-4 and TRBJ2-5 provide the parts outside the CDR3, is ETGVTQSPTHLIKTRGQQVTLRCSSQSGHNTVSWYQQALGQGPQFIFQYYREEENGRGNFPPRFSGLQFPNYSSELNVNALELDDSALYLCTSSLDRRLGETQYFGPGTRLLVL.

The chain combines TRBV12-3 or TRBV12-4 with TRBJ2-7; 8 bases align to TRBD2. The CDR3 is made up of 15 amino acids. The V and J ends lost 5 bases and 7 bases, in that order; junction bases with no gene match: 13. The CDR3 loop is CASSILGRASEEQYF. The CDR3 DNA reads TGTGCCAGCAGTATCCTCGGGAGGGCCTCGGAAGAGCAGTACTTC.

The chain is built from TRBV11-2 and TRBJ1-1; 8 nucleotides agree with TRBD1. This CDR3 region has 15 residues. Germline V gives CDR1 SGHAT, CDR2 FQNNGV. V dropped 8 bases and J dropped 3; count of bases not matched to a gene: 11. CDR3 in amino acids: CASGFDRGPYTEAFF. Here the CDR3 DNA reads TGTGCCAGCGGTTTCGACAGGGGCCCGTACACTGAAGCTTTCTTT. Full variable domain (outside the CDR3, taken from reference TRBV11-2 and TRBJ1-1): EAGVAQSPRYKIIEKRQSVAFWCNPISGHATLYWYQQILGQGPKLLIQFQNNGVVDDSQLPKDRFSAERLKGVDSTLKIQPAKLEDSAVYLCASGFDRGPYTEAFFGQGTRLTVV.

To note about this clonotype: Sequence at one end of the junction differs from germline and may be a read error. DNA for the CDR3: TGTGCCAGCAGCACCGGGACAGGGAGCCCTGGGGCCAACGTCCTGACTTTT. Translation: CASSTGTGSPGANVLTF. V and J are TRBV6-1 and TRBJ2-6, with 9 bases lining up with TRBD1. This CDR3 spans 17 amino acids. The V gene's germline CDR1 is MNHNS and CDR2 SASEGT.

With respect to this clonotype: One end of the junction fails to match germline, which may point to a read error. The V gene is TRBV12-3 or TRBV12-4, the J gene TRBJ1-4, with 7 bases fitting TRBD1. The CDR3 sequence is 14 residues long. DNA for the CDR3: TGTGTCAGCAGGCGGGGACAGTCTAATGAAAAACTGTTTTTT. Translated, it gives CVSRRGQSNEKLFF.